This T cell receptor (beta chain) was sequenced during a study of blood T cells in healthy people across ages. A sample-barcoded 5' primer and a J-beta primer mix were used in a second PCR of roughly 6 to 11 cycles. TCRdb re-called the 5' RACE reads through MiXCR, storing one row per CDR3 protein. The table records 780,000 or so distinct CDR3 sequences, around 50% of them present only once. CDR1 is SNHLY and CDR2 is FYNNEI in the germline V gene. CDR3 length: 12 residues. Sequencing was done on a sample of blood. V usage is TRBV2 and J usage is TRBJ2-5; possibly TRBD1 for D (5 bases). Near its end, the DNA agrees better with TRBJ2-7, so the J call may be wrong. This clonotype originated in a man aged 40-49 years in good health. Written as DNA, the CDR3 is TGTGCCAGCCAGGGTCGGCAGGACGAGCAGTACTTC. It encodes CASQGRQDEQYF.